These 32 T cell receptor beta chains originate from one sample sequenced in a study of blood T cells in healthy people across ages. Together with a sample-barcoded 5' primer, a J-beta primer mix was included in a second PCR lasting 7 to 11 cycles. TCRdb re-analysed the 5' RACE reads in MiXCR, keeping a single row per CDR3 protein. Of 1.5 million to 2 million distinct CDR3 sequences in the sample, 35% to 50% were seen once. Sequencing was done on a sample of blood. The receptors derive from a human donor in good health.

This chain uses TRBV7-9 with TRBJ2-1, with TRBD1 matching 7 bases. TRBJ2-7 explains the end of the DNA better; the J call may be wrong. The CDR3 has 15 amino acids. The V gene's germline CDR1 is SEHNR and CDR2 FQNEAQ (reference sequence). The CDR3 nucleotides read TGTGCCAGCAGCGGAACCGGGACAGAGCCCTACGAGCAGTACTTC. Translating gives CASSGTGTEPYEQYF.

The CDR3 coding sequence is TGCAGCGCCGGAAACCGGGACAGGGGGCTCGATGGCTACACCTTC. The encoded protein is CSAGNRDRGLDGYTF. J is TRBJ1-2 and V is TRBV29-1; 12 bases agree with TRBD1. The germline gives CDR1 SQVTM, CDR2 ANQGSEA. The CDR3 contains 15 residues. V shed 7 bases and J 6 bases; nucleotides not matched to a gene: 12.

This clonotype turned up a few times. The J gene is TRBJ2-1, the V gene TRBV20-1; D unresolved. The CDR3 loop spans 14 amino acids. CDR1 is DFQATT, CDR2 SNEGSKA, per germline (reference sequence). V lost 2 bases and J lost 9, with 17 bases in between. For the CDR3, the DNA is TGCAGTGCTAGAAGAGTGAGCCGGCAAACTGAGCAGTTCTTC. Protein sequence: CSARRVSRQTEQFF.

V and J are TRBV7-8 and TRBJ2-7; D is undetermined. The CDR3 is made up of 13 amino acids. Trimming shortened V by 0 bases and J by 5 bases, and 8 bases separated the two germline ends. Per the germline V gene, CDR1 is SGHVS and CDR2 is FQNEAQ. This CDR3 reads CASSLARSHEQYF. DNA of the CDR3: TGTGCCAGCAGCTTAGCGCGGAGCCACGAGCAGTACTTC.

The sample holds many counts of this clonotype. This chain uses TRBV20-1 with TRBJ2-5, with a weak D call TRBD1 (5 bases). Germline lookup yields CDR1 DFQATT and CDR2 SNEGSKA (reference sequence). This CDR3 contains 12 residues. Trimming removed 0 bases from V and 7 bases from J, with 9 bases in between. CDR3 loop: CSARDRVATQYF. The CDR3, as DNA: TGCAGTGCTAGAGACAGGGTAGCGACCCAGTACTTC.

This clonotype was recorded once. The rearrangement uses TRBV3-1 and TRBJ1-2, with a tentative D call TRBD1 (6 bases). Germline V gene data show CDR1 as LGHDT and CDR2 as YNNKEL (reference sequence). Trimming stripped 1 base from V and 5 bases from J, with 23 bases between. The CDR3 is made up of 18 amino acids. CDR3 in DNA: TGTGCCAGCAGCCAAGTTCCAATACCGACAGGACTTGTTTATGGCTACACCTTC. Translated: CASSQVPIPTGLVYGYTF.

Details on this clonotype: Given a much more abundant clone one base away, this may be a read error. The J gene is TRBJ2-5, the V gene TRBV12-3 or TRBV12-4, with 10 bases fitting TRBD1. This CDR3 is built from 15 residues. The CDR3 DNA is TGTGCCAACAGTTTAGGGACAGGGGACCAAGAGACCCAGTACTTC. Protein sequence: CANSLGTGDQETQYF.

The chain links TRBV5-1 to TRBJ2-1; possibly TRBD2 for D (7 bases). Deletions cut 4 bases from V and 7 bases from J, with 21 bases between. The CDR3 length is 16 residues. The germline V gene encodes CDR1 SGHRS and CDR2 YFSETQ. The CDR3 protein is CASSQTRGGTGNEQFF. The CDR3 DNA is TGCGCCAGCAGCCAAACGCGCGGGGGAACAGGGAATGAGCAGTTCTTC.

The chain combines TRBV20-1 with TRBJ1-1; D is possibly TRBD1 (5 bases). Per germline, CDR1 DFQATT and CDR2 SNEGSKA (reference sequence). The CDR3 is 15 residues long. Trimming removed 0 bases from V and 3 bases from J, with 14 bases in between. The CDR3 here is CSARDRGLRDTEAFF. The CDR3 nucleotides read TGCAGTGCTAGAGACCGGGGGTTAAGGGACACTGAAGCTTTCTTT.

V and J are TRBV12-3 or TRBV12-4 and TRBJ1-1; D call uncertain. V was cut by 5 bases and J by 1 base, with 8 bases left in between. The CDR3 consists of 13 residues. CDR3 nucleotide sequence: TGTGCCAGCAGTACGGACGGGAACACTGAAGCTTTCTTT. It translates to CASSTDGNTEAFF.

J is TRBJ1-4 and V is TRBV18, with D perhaps TRBD1 (5 bases). This CDR3 has 15 residues. Trimming shortened V by 0 bases and J by 6 bases, and 11 bases separated the two germline ends. CDR1 and CDR2 (germline): KGHSH, LQKENI. DNA of the CDR3: TGTGCCAGCTCACCACCGGTCACAGGTTATGAAAAACTGTTTTTT. Encoded protein: CASSPPVTGYEKLFF.

This clonotype was seen a handful of times. This chain uses TRBV20-1 with TRBJ1-5; D remains unclear. Germline V lookup: CDR1 DFQATT, CDR2 SNEGSKA (reference sequence). The CDR3 length is 14 residues. V lost 6 bases to trimming and J lost 4 bases, with 16 bases between them. CDR3 protein: CSATVGGSNQPQHF. CDR3 sequence (DNA): TGCAGTGCCACCGTAGGAGGGTCGAATCAGCCCCAGCATTTT.

This clonotype has more than one count but fewer than ten. This chain uses TRBV3-1 with TRBJ2-1, with D uncertain. Germline V CDR1 and CDR2: LGHDT, YNNKEL (reference sequence). The germline V and J ends were trimmed by 1 base and 9 bases, with 7 bases remaining between them. The CDR3 is made up of 12 amino acids. The CDR3 here is CASSQVLSEQFF. The CDR3 DNA sequence: TGTGCCAGCAGCCAAGTACTTTCTGAGCAGTTCTTC.

This clonotype was seen a single time. One junction end disagrees with the germline gene, perhaps due to a read error. The rearrangement links TRBV4-1 to TRBJ1-2; tentatively, D is TRBD1 (6 bases). Germline CDR1 MGHRA, CDR2 YSYEKL. The CDR3 length is 15 residues. The CDR3 sequence is CASSQVPRGIYSYTF. The CDR3 DNA reads as TGCGCCAGCAGCCAAGTTCCCAGGGGAATCTATAGCTACACCTTC.

This clonotype was picked up a small number of times. The chain employs TRBV24-1 and TRBJ1-2; 9 positions match TRBD1. The V gene's germline CDR1 is KGHDR and CDR2 SFDVKD. CDR3 size: 14 residues. The junction had 4 bases not matched to a gene; V was cut back by 4 bases and J by 5 bases. The CDR3 reads CATSEQGARYGYTF. The CDR3 DNA reads as TGTGCCACCAGTGAACAGGGGGCTAGGTATGGCTACACCTTC.

This clonotype was seen only a few times. The gene calls are TRBV12-3 or TRBV12-4 and TRBJ2-7; unclear D gene. Trimming removed 4 bases at V and 2 bases at J, with 15 bases between. This CDR3 region has 15 residues. The CDR3 coding sequence is TGTGCCAGCAGTTCGATACCGGGTCTCACCTACGAGCAGTACTTC. Encoded protein: CASSSIPGLTYEQYF.

V and J are TRBV5-4 and TRBJ1-5; no clear D gene. V was pared by 7 bases and J by 6 bases, with 11 bases between. This CDR3 has 12 amino acids. The V gene's germline CDR1 is SGHNT and CDR2 YYREEE (reference sequence). The CDR3 nucleotides are TGTGCCAGCGTAGGGAGCCGTCAGCCCCAGCATTTT. Residues: CASVGSRQPQHF.

The chain carries TRBV20-1 and TRBJ1-5, with 11 bases matching TRBD1. J lost 5 bases, V lost 3 bases, and 6 bases had no gene match. Germline V lookup: CDR1 DFQATT, CDR2 SNEGSKA (reference sequence). The CDR3 covers 15 residues. CDR3 in amino acids: CSASTGTGGYQPQHF. CDR3 DNA: TGCAGTGCTAGCACCGGGACAGGGGGTTATCAGCCCCAGCATTTT.

The sample holds one count of this clonotype. The gene calls are TRBV5-4 and TRBJ2-4; TRBD1 might be the D (5 bases). From germline, CDR1 is SGHNT and CDR2 YYREEE (reference sequence). CDR3 length equals 15 residues. Trimming cost V 4 bases and J 0 bases, with 11 bases left between them. In nucleotides, the CDR3 is TGTGCCAGCAGCCTATCGACAGTAGCCAAAAACATTCAGTACTTC. It is translated as CASSLSTVAKNIQYF.

Only a few counts were recorded for this clonotype. This chain joins TRBV2 and TRBJ2-1, with D possibly matching TRBD1 (5 bases). Germline V gene sequence: CDR1 SNHLY, CDR2 FYNNEI. This CDR3 is 13 amino acids long. Trimming pared 6 bases from V and 3 bases from J, leaving 9 bases between. The CDR3 sequence: CASSTGSYNEQFF. The DNA for the CDR3 is TGTGCCAGCAGCACAGGAAGCTACAATGAGCAGTTCTTC.

The chain has TRBV30 and TRBJ1-5; no definite D call. The V gene lost 3 bases and the J gene lost 4 bases, with 1 base spanning the gap. From germline, CDR1 is GTSNPN and CDR2 SVGIG (reference sequence). This CDR3 spans 10 amino acids. Written as DNA, the CDR3 is TGTGCCTGGAGAAATCAGCCCCAGCATTTT. Its protein is CAWRNQPQHF.

This rearrangement joins TRBV28 to TRBJ1-4; D possibly corresponds to TRBD1 (5 bases). V shed 4 bases and J shed 6 bases, with 18 bases lying between them. The CDR3 has 16 amino acids. Germline lookup yields CDR1 MDHEN and CDR2 SYDVKM. The CDR3 is CASSSPGTPSDEKLFF. The CDR3 region has the DNA TGTGCCAGCAGTTCTCCCGGGACGCCTTCAGATGAAAAACTGTTTTTT.

J is TRBJ1-2 and V is TRBV19; a possible D gene is TRBD1 (6 bases). V was cut by 6 bases and J by 7 bases, with 12 bases left in between. The CDR3 is 12 residues long. The germline gives CDR1 LNHDA, CDR2 SQIVND (reference sequence). The CDR3 DNA reads TGTGCCAGTAGCGAACAGGGTCCTGGCTACACCTTC. Its protein product is CASSEQGPGYTF.

The V gene is TRBV3-1, the J gene TRBJ2-5; TRBD1 aligns across 11 bases. J was trimmed by 5 bases and V by 5 bases; bases with no gene match: 7. Germline values: CDR1 LGHDT, CDR2 YNNKEL (reference sequence). This CDR3 is built from 15 residues. CDR3 loop: CASSEGQGVRETQYF. The CDR3 DNA sequence: TGTGCCAGCAGCGAGGGACAGGGGGTCAGGGAGACCCAGTACTTC.

This clonotype occurred a few times. The chain links TRBV12-3 or TRBV12-4 to TRBJ1-1; TRBD1 might be the D (6 bases). Between the trimmed V and J ends, which lost 6 bases and 8 bases, there was a span of 19 bases. The CDR3 consists of 14 residues. This chain's CDR3 is CASRIAGRGGEAFF. The CDR3, as DNA: TGTGCCAGCAGAATCGCCGGCAGGGGTGGGGAAGCTTTCTTT.

This clonotype was counted a few times. The chain carries TRBV20-1 and TRBJ2-5; TRBD2 aligns across 12 bases. After removal of 2 bases from V and 5 bases from J, the junction contained 6 bases not matched to a gene. The CDR3 runs to 15 residues. In germline, CDR1 is DFQATT, CDR2 SNEGSKA (reference sequence). The CDR3 nucleotides read TGCAGTGCTAGACTAGCGGGGGGGCGGTGGGAGACCCAGTACTTC. Protein sequence: CSARLAGGRWETQYF.

The chain recombines TRBV20-1 with TRBJ1-3; the D gene is possibly TRBD1 (5 bases). The length of the CDR3 is 15 residues. Germline V gene lookup returns CDR1 DFQATT and CDR2 SNEGSKA (reference sequence). Trimming cost V 0 bases and J 2 bases, with 11 bases left between them. The CDR3 protein is CSARDGGTAGNTIYF. DNA for the CDR3: TGCAGTGCTAGAGATGGGGGGACGGCTGGAAACACCATATATTTT.

The chain recombines TRBV5-5 with TRBJ1-1, with D unresolved. Per the germline V gene, CDR1 is SGHKS and CDR2 is YYEKEE (reference sequence). Trimming took 4 bases from V and 7 from J, leaving 14 bases between them. The CDR3 has 13 residues. CDR3: CASSQEGQDEAFF. The CDR3 DNA sequence: TGTGCCAGCAGCCAGGAGGGTCAGGATGAAGCTTTCTTT.

The chain combines TRBV24-1 with TRBJ1-4; 9 bases map to TRBD1. V lost 3 bases to trimming and J lost 8 bases; unmatched junction nucleotides: 6. The CDR3 totals 15 residues. Germline CDR1 and CDR2: KGHDR and SFDVKD. The CDR3 reads CATSDGGQGGEKLFF. The CDR3 coding sequence is TGTGCCACCAGTGATGGGGGACAGGGAGGGGAAAAACTGTTTTTT.

The CDR3 bases are TGTGCCAGCAGTTTACCCCCTGCAACTAATGAAAAACTGTTTTTT. Amino acids: CASSLPPATNEKLFF. The gene calls are TRBV28 and TRBJ1-4; no clear D gene. Germline lookup yields CDR1 MDHEN and CDR2 SYDVKM. V lost 2 bases and J lost 0, with 7 bases in between. CDR3 size: 15 residues.

This chain links TRBV4-3 with TRBJ2-3; 14 bases line up with TRBD2. This CDR3 comprises 18 residues. J was trimmed by 0 bases and V by 3 bases; bases with no gene match: 5. The V gene's germline CDR1 is LGHNA and CDR2 YSLEER. The CDR3 DNA is TGCGCCAGCAGCCAGGAATGGACTAGCGGGGGGAGCACAGATACGCAGTATTTT. Its protein is CASSQEWTSGGSTDTQYF.

The V call is TRBV6-4, the J call TRBJ2-2; TRBD2 matches at 10 bases. Germline CDR1 and CDR2: MRHNA and SNTAGT. This CDR3 is 16 amino acids long. The ends lost 0 bases at V and 3 bases at J; junction bases unmatched: 1. CDR3 loop: CASSDSGTSDTGELFF. The CDR3 coding sequence is TGTGCCAGCAGTGACTCCGGGACTAGCGACACCGGGGAGCTGTTTTTT.